This TCR beta chain was captured by sequencing in a study of T cells after posttransplantation cyclophosphamide. Cells defined as naive were viable CD3+CD4+ or CD3+CD8+ and CCR7+CD45RA+CD45RO-CD95-CD27+CD28+. The related graft donor's blood sample was taken on the day of bone marrow donation. The CDR3 consists of 14 residues. Germline CDR1 is KGHSH and CDR2 is LQKENI. The V end was cut by 6 bases, the J end by 1 base, with 12 bases between. Sequencing was performed with immunoSEQ multiplex PCR; in TCRdb, only in-frame clones are kept and a portion is missing. The sample lists 20,000 to 25,000 clones, approximately 97% occurring once.

The source of this sequence is a man in his fifties or sixties in good health, CMV-negative, and a related stem cell transplant donor. V usage is TRBV18 and J usage is TRBJ1-1, with TRBD1 as a possible D gene (6 bases). Sequenced: naive CD4+ T cells sorted from PBMCs. CDR3: CASSPRTENTEAFF. CDR3 coding DNA: TGTGCCAGCTCGCCAAGGACAGAGAACACTGAAGCTTTCTTT.